In this sample, the clone carrying this TCR beta chain turned up a few times. Its antigen is unidentified. This record belongs to a study of neoadjuvant anti-PD-1 for oral cavity cancer. Study details: Patients without progression got a fourth dose around day 43.

Time point noted: after neoadjuvant nivolumab, at surgical resection. Patients were newly diagnosed with stage II-IVA oral cavity squamous cell carcinoma without prior systemic or radiation treatment. Study-level points and caveats: Only a few patients per response group were TCR-analyzed; validation needed.

Six replicates per PBMC sample, mostly from around 460 ng of genomic DNA. Profiling relied on immunoSEQ multiplex PCR, and the TCRdb table lists in-frame clones only, not all of them. The table includes about 68,000 clones, 70% to 90% detected once. Germline assignment: CDR1 SGHRS and CDR2 YFSETQ. This CDR3 contains 16 residues. Trimming took 5 bases from V and 5 from J, leaving 19 bases between them. The chain uses TRBV5-1 and TRBJ2-2; D might be TRBD2 (6 bases). The sequence derives from a person between 40 and 85 years old with oral cavity squamous cell carcinoma. Sequencing was performed on PBMCs, taken after nivolumab (anti-PD-1) treatment. CDR3: CASRTEVGGITGELFF. CDR3 nucleotides: TGCGCCAGCAGGACCGAGGTGGGCGGGATTACCGGGGAGCTGTTTTTT. Combining the CDR3 with reference TRBV5-1 and TRBJ2-2 gives the whole variable domain KAGVTQTPRYLIKTRGQQVTLSCSPISGHRSVSWYQQTPGQGLQFLFEYFSETQRNKGNFPGRFSGRQFSNSRSEMNVSTLELGDSALYLCASRTEVGGITGELFFGEGSRLTVL.